Following are 4 T cell receptor beta chains from one sample sequenced in a study of cytomegalovirus exposure and HLA in healthy donors. The study ran its PCR with 60 Vbeta and 13 Jbeta primers. TCRdb keeps only in-frame clones here, not all; method: immunoSEQ multiplex PCR. The data contain about 210,000 clones, about 85% of them singletons. The sample taken for sequencing was PBMCs. These receptors were collected from a boy between 2 and 10 years old in good health and CMV-seronegative.

CDR3 nucleotides: TGTGCCAGCAGCCTTATTGGACTAGCGGGAGGCTCCAGCTCCTACGAGCAGTACTTC. As protein: CASSLIGLAGGSSSYEQYF. The V and J genes are TRBV7-6 and TRBJ2-7, with 14 bases matching TRBD2. The CDR3 spans 19 residues. Trimming at V came to 5 bases and at J to 0 bases, leaving 12 bases not matched to a gene. The germline gives CDR1 SGHVS, CDR2 FNYEAQ.

The rearrangement joins TRBV2 to TRBJ2-1; D remains ambiguous. Germline V CDR1 and CDR2: SNHLY, FYNNEI. V gave up 1 base and J gave up 4 bases, with 5 bases separating them. The CDR3 extends over 13 amino acids. The CDR3 bases are TGTGCCAGCAGTGAAGTAGTTTACAATGAGCAGTTCTTC. Its translation is CASSEVVYNEQFF.

This rearrangement joins TRBV6-1 to TRBJ1-2; D call uncertain. This CDR3 is built from 13 residues. V lost 7 bases, J lost 6 bases, and 15 bases lay in between. Per germline, CDR1 MNHNS and CDR2 SASEGT. The CDR3 loop is CASTEGGLNGYTF. CDR3 nucleotides: TGTGCCAGCACCGAGGGAGGGTTGAATGGCTACACCTTC.

In regard to this clone: Other nucleotide sequences from this sample produce the same CDR3. The chain links TRBV27 to TRBJ1-2; 8 positions agree with TRBD1. The CDR3 is 13 residues long. Trimming cost V 4 bases and J 4 bases; bases outside gene matches: 2. CDR1 and CDR2 (germline): MNHEY, SMNVEV (reference sequence). The CDR3 nucleotides read TGTGCCAGCAGTTACGGACAGGGCTATGGCTACACCTTC. It codes for CASSYGQGYGYTF.